A selection of T cell receptor beta chains follows, all from one sample in a study of identical twins. TCRdb redid the calling of the 5' RACE reads with MiXCR, one entry per CDR3 protein. The data show nearly 650,000 distinct CDR3 sequences, roughly 6.6% seen once. Separately, the same data were catalogued under a study of yellow fever vaccine responses in identical twins.

Sequenced sample: PBMCs. The receptor set was obtained from a woman aged 18-29 years in good health. CDR3s include the opening cysteine and the closing phenylalanine or tryptophan. Fields, in order: clone size, J gene, D gene, V gene, CDR3 DNA, CDR3 protein. D genes are given only for firm matches. The size entry is marked missing in some rows and otherwise reads once, few, many or a size class.

clone size: -; J gene: TRBJ2-7; D gene: -; V gene: TRBV29-1; CDR3 DNA: TGCAGCGTCCGCATAACCAGGGGCTACGAGCAGTACTTC; CDR3 protein: CSVRITRGYEQYF
clone size: many; J gene: TRBJ1-2; D gene: -; V gene: TRBV4-1; CDR3 DNA: TGCGCCAGCAGCCAAACCACCTTTACAGGGACCCCCAATGGCTACACCTTC; CDR3 protein: CASSQTTFTGTPNGYTF
clone size: many; J gene: TRBJ1-5; D gene: -; V gene: TRBV28; CDR3 DNA: TGTGCCAGCAGCCCGGGACCCTTTGGGCAGCCCCAGCATTTT; CDR3 protein: CASSPGPFGQPQHF
clone size: few; J gene: TRBJ2-3; D gene: -; V gene: TRBV20-1; CDR3 DNA: TGCAGTGCTAGTGGAATCTACCCCGTGGGAGATACGCAGTATTTT; CDR3 protein: CSASGIYPVGDTQYF
clone size: -; J gene: TRBJ2-1; D gene: -; V gene: TRBV11-3; CDR3 DNA: TGTGCCAGCAGCGCAAAAAGTTCCGGGGCCCTCTACAATGAGCAGTTCTTC; CDR3 protein: CASSAKSSGALYNEQFF
clone size: few; J gene: TRBJ1-5; D gene: TRBD1; V gene: TRBV20-1; CDR3 DNA: TGCAGTGTGAGGAGTCCCACAGGGGATCAGCCCCAGCATTTT; CDR3 protein: CSVRSPTGDQPQHF
clone size: many; J gene: TRBJ2-5; D gene: -; V gene: TRBV5-1; CDR3 DNA: TGCGCCAGCAGCGCTGGACTTAGACAAGAGACCCAGTACTTC; CDR3 protein: CASSAGLRQETQYF
clone size: many; J gene: TRBJ1-2; D gene: -; V gene: TRBV7-9; CDR3 DNA: TGTGCCAGCAGCTTAGCTGGTGGGCTTGGCTATGGCTACACCTTC; CDR3 protein: CASSLAGGLGYGYTF
clone size: many; J gene: TRBJ1-1; D gene: -; V gene: TRBV28; CDR3 DNA: TGTGCCAGCAGTTTCACCGGGGCGCCGGACACTGAAGCTTTCTTT; CDR3 protein: CASSFTGAPDTEAFF
clone size: -; J gene: TRBJ2-7; D gene: TRBD2; V gene: TRBV29-1; CDR3 DNA: TGCAGCGGCCGCTTGTCATTAGCGGGGGACTCCTACGAGCAGTACTTC; CDR3 protein: CSGRLSLAGDSYEQYF
clone size: -; J gene: TRBJ2-2; D gene: TRBD2; V gene: TRBV11-3; CDR3 DNA: TGTGCCAGCACTACGGGAGGGATCAACACCGGGGAGCTGTTTTTT; CDR3 protein: CASTTGGINTGELFF
clone size: many; J gene: TRBJ2-3; D gene: -; V gene: TRBV7-2; CDR3 DNA: TGTGCCAGCAGCTTACCTTCCAGGCGAGATACGCAGTATTTT; CDR3 protein: CASSLPSRRDTQYF